Below, 10 T cell receptor beta chains from the same sample are listed, as sequenced in a study of T cell clusters in autoimmune cytopenias. Multiplex touch-down PCR amplified TRB using TRB-A and TRB-B pools in one tube. TCRdb reprocessed the multiplex PCR reads and keeps a single row for each CDR3 protein, giving no DNA. This sample contains some 3,000 distinct CDR3 sequences. Some 38,000 genome equivalents of blood DNA were amplified for TRB. The source material was peripheral blood. The receptors derive from a human donor with an autoimmune cytopenia or autoimmune hepatitis (not recorded which).

By frequency, this clonotype registers medium-sized. This chain connects TRBV12-3 or TRBV12-4 to TRBJ2-1; TCRdb outputs TRBD2, but without DNA this stays unchecked. CDR3 length: 15 residues. This CDR3 reads CASSSLAGSYNEQFF.

This clonotype counts as medium-sized by frequency. J is TRBJ2-1 and V is TRBV6-5; checking the TCRdb D call of TRBD2 is not possible without DNA. Germline values: CDR1 MNHEY, CDR2 SVGAGI. This CDR3 has 16 amino acids. The CDR3 is CASSSLTSGRDNEQFF.

Its frequency marks this clonotype as medium-sized (0.01 to 0.1%). The chain combines TRBV13 with TRBJ2-7; TCRdb's D call, TRBD2, is unchecked because there is no DNA. The CDR3 sequence is 17 residues long. Looked up from germline, CDR1 is PRHDT and CDR2 is FYEKMQ (reference sequence). CDR3 sequence reads: CASSLEKTGRGPYEQYF.

Considering frequency, this clonotype is medium-sized (0.01 to 0.1%). This rearrangement joins TRBV19 to TRBJ1-5; the TRBD1 assignment by TCRdb is unverifiable without DNA. The CDR3 contains 16 residues. CDR1 is LNHDA, CDR2 SQIVND, per germline (reference sequence). The CDR3 protein is CASSPTQGALNQPQHF.

This chain joins TRBV7-2 and TRBJ1-2; TCRdb's D call, TRBD1, is unchecked because there is no DNA. The CDR3 loop spans 16 amino acids. CDR1 and CDR2 from the germline V gene are SGHTA and FQGNSA. The CDR3 is CASSLGDRVLNYGYTF.

The chain employs TRBV4-3 and TRBJ2-7. The CDR3 has 14 amino acids. Germline V gene sequence: CDR1 LGHNA, CDR2 YSLEER. The CDR3 is CASSYSGSPYEQYF.

The CDR3 sequence: CASTLARQGGELFF. The V gene is TRBV11-1, the J gene TRBJ2-2. This CDR3 region has 14 residues. Germline CDR1 and CDR2: SGHAT and FQDESV (reference sequence).

Frequency places this clonotype as medium-sized (0.01 to 0.1%). The chain carries TRBV18 and TRBJ2-7; TCRdb names TRBD2, which stays unverified in the absence of DNA. This CDR3 contains 14 residues. Germline values: CDR1 KGHSH, CDR2 LQKENI. The chain's CDR3 is CASSPSRTFHEQYF. The full variable domain, its missing parts supplied by reference TRBV18 and TRBJ2-7, is NAGVMQNPRHLVRRRGQEARLRCSPMKGHSHVYWYRQLPEEGLKFMVYLQKENIIDESGMPKERFSAEFPKEGPSILRIQQVVRGDSAAYFCASSPSRTFHEQYFGPGTRLTVT.

The rearrangement links TRBV7-2 to TRBJ2-2. This CDR3 has 13 amino acids. The germline V gene has CDR1 SGHTA and CDR2 FQGNSA. The CDR3 reads CASSLGYTGELFF.

Frequency places this clonotype as medium-sized. The chain employs TRBV19 and TRBJ1-2. CDR1 is LNHDA, CDR2 SQIVND, per germline (reference sequence). This CDR3 has 14 residues. The CDR3 region is CASSIAGPNYGYTF. The full variable domain, with the rest looked up from reference TRBV19 and TRBJ1-2, is DGGITQSPKYLFRKEGQNVTLSCEQNLNHDAMYWYRQDPGQGLRLIYYSQIVNDFQKGDIAEGYSVSREKKESFPLTVTSAQKNPTAFYLCASSIAGPNYGYTFGSGTRLTVV.